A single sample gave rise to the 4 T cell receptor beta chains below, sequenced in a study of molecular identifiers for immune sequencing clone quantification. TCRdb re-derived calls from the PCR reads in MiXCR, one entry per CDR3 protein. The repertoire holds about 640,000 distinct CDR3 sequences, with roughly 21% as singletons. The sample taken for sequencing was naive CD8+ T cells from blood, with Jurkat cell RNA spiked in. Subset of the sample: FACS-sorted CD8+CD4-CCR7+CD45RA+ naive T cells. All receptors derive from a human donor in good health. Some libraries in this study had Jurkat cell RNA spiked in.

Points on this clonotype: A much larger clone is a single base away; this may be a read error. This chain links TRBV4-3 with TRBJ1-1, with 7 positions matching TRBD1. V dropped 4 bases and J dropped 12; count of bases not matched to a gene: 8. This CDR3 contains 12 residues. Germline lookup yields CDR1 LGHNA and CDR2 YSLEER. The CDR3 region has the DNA TGCGCCAGCAGCCCCCTGGGACAGAAAACTTTCTTT. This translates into CASSPLGQKTFF.

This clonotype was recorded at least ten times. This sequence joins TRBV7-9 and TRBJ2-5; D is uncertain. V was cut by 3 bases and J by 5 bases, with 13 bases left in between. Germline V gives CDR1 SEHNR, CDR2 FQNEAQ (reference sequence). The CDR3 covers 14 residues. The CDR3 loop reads CASSFVLESETQYF. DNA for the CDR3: TGTGCCAGCAGCTTTGTGCTGGAGAGTGAGACCCAGTACTTC.

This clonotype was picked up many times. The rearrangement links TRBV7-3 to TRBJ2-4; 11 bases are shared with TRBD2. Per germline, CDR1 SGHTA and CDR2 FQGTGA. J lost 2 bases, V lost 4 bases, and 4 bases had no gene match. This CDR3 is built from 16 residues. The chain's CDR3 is CASSSLAGETKNIQYF. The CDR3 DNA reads TGTGCCAGCAGCTCACTAGCGGGAGAAACCAAAAACATTCAGTACTTC. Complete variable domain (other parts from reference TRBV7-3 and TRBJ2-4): GAGVSQTPSNKVTEKGKYVELRCDPISGHTALYWYRQSLGQGPEFLIYFQGTGAADDSGLPNDRFFAVRPEGSVSTLKIQRTERGDSAVYLCASSSLAGETKNIQYFGAGTRLSVL.

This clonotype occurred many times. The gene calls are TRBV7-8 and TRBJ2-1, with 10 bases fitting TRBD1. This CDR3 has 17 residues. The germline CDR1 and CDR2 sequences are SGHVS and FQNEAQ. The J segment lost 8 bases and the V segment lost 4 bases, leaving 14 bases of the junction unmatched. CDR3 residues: CASSWRDRGKNGDEQFF. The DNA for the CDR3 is TGTGCCAGCAGCTGGAGGGACAGGGGCAAGAACGGGGATGAGCAGTTCTTC. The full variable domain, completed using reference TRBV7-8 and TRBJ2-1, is GAGVSQSPRYKVAKRGQDVALRCDPISGHVSLFWYQQALGQGPEFLTYFQNEAQLDKSGLPSDRFFAERPEGSVSTLKIQRTQQEDSAVYLCASSWRDRGKNGDEQFFGPGTRLTVL.